The rows below give T cell receptor beta chains drawn from one sample of a study of shared clonotypes between healthy human individuals. Some clones are missing from TCRdb's copy, which holds only in-frame ones; the method was immunoSEQ multiplex PCR. The profile shows hundreds of thousands of clones, 90% to 97% of them singletons. The source material was naive CD8+ T cells sorted from blood. Receptors originate from a man in his thirties or forties in good health. The CDR3 runs from the conserved cysteine through the conserved F or W. A D gene is named only where the DNA matches it firmly. Only part of the rows carry a size: once, few, many, or a class if the clone is expanded.

abundance,j_gene,d_gene,v_gene,CDR3nt,CDR3aa
-,TRBJ2-7,TRBD1,TRBV11-2,TGTGCCAGCAGCGCCGGGACAGGTTCCTACGAGCAGTACTTC,CASSAGTGSYEQYF
-,TRBJ2-2,TRBD2,TRBV27,TGTGCCAGCAGTGCTCGACTAGCGGTGAACACCGGGGAGCTGTTTTTT,CASSARLAVNTGELFF
-,TRBJ2-5,TRBD2,TRBV18,TGTGCCAGCTCACCCATCTTTTCGGGAGGACCTACGCAGGAGACCCAGTACTTC,CASSPIFSGGPTQETQYF
-,TRBJ2-1,-,TRBV9,TGTGCCAGCAGCGGGCCGGCTGGGGGGCTGGTCGATGAGCAGTTCTTC,CASSGPAGGLVDEQFF
-,TRBJ1-1,-,TRBV15,TGTGCCACCCGGTCAACAGGTAACATGAACACTGAAGCTTTCTTT,CATRSTGNMNTEAFF
-,TRBJ1-5,TRBD1,TRBV11-2,TGTGCCAGCAGCCTGACAGGGAGTGGTCAGCCCCAGCATTTT,CASSLTGSGQPQHF
-,TRBJ2-7,-,TRBV6-6,TGTGCCAGCAGTTACTCCCTCGATTACGAGCAGTACTTC,CASSYSLDYEQYF
-,TRBJ2-1,-,TRBV11-2,TGTGCCAGCAGCTTAGTTACCAGCGTGGAGGGATACAATGAGCAGTTCTTC,CASSLVTSVEGYNEQFF
-,TRBJ2-7,-,TRBV10-2,TGCGCCAGCAGGCAGAGCTACGAGCAGTACTTC,CASRQSYEQYF
-,TRBJ1-1,-,TRBV11-2,TGTGCCCTGCCCCTCGACGGGTCGAACACTGAAGCTTTCTTT,CALPLDGSNTEAFF
-,TRBJ2-1,TRBD1,TRBV5-1,TGCGCCAGCAGCCCAGGGACAGGTTTGGGTGAGCAGTTCTTC,CASSPGTGLGEQFF
-,TRBJ2-2,TRBD2,TRBV9,TGTGCCAGCAGCGTATCCCCTCAAGCGGGAGGAGGAACCGGGGAGCTGTTTTTT,CASSVSPQAGGGTGELFF
few,TRBJ1-5,TRBD1,TRBV25-1,TGTGCCAGCAGGCGACAGGGGATAGATAGCAATCAGCCCCAGCATTTT,CASRRQGIDSNQPQHF
-,TRBJ2-7,TRBD2,TRBV4-1,TGCGCCAGCAGCCAAGGAGAAGTCACTAGCGGGAGGGCCCTCCCCTACGAGCAGTACTTC,CASSQGEVTSGRALPYEQYF
-,TRBJ1-3,-,TRBV7-6,TGTGCCAGCAGCTTAGACGGGGGCACCTCTGGAAACACCATATATTTT,CASSLDGGTSGNTIYF
-,TRBJ1-3,-,TRBV5-1,TGCGCCAGCAGCCCCACCCAGGACGGCTTCTCTGGAAACACCATATATTTT,CASSPTQDGFSGNTIYF
-,TRBJ1-1,-,TRBV7-8,TGTGCCAGCAGCCAACTAGACAGTGAAGCTTTCTTT,CASSQLDSEAFF